Sequencing of this T cell receptor (beta chain) was carried out in a study of T cells after yellow fever vaccination. MiXCR, applied by TCRdb to the 5' RACE reads, yields one record per CDR3 protein. The sample records approximately 250,000 distinct CDR3 sequences, 5.2% being singletons. The sample was CD4+ T cells sorted from PBMCs, taken on the day of the yellow fever booster vaccination. The TCR was taken from a man aged 18 to 29 who received the YFV17D yellow fever vaccine.

The CDR3 loop is CASSSRDRGSYEQYV. In DNA, the CDR3 is TGTGCCAGCTCGTCGCGAGACAGGGGTTCCTACGAGCAGTACGTC. V is TRBV18 and J is TRBJ2-7; 8 bases are a match to TRBD1. J lost 1 base, V lost 6 bases, and 8 bases had no gene match. From germline, CDR1 is KGHSH and CDR2 LQKENI. This CDR3 comprises 15 residues.